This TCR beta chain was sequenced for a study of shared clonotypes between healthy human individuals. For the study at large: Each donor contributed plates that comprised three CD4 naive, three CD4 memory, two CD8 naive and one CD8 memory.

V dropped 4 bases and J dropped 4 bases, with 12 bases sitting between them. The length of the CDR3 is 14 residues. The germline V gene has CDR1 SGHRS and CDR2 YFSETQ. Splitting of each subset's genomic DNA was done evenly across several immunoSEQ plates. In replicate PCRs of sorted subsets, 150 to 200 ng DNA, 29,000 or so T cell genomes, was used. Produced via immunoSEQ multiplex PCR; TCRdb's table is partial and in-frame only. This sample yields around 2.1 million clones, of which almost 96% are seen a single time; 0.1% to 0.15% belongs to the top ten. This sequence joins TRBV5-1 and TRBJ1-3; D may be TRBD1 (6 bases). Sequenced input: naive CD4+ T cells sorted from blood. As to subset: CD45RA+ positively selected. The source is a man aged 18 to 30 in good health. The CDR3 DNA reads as TGCGCCAGCAGCGTAACAGGGACAGGAAACACCATATATTTT. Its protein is CASSVTGTGNTIYF.